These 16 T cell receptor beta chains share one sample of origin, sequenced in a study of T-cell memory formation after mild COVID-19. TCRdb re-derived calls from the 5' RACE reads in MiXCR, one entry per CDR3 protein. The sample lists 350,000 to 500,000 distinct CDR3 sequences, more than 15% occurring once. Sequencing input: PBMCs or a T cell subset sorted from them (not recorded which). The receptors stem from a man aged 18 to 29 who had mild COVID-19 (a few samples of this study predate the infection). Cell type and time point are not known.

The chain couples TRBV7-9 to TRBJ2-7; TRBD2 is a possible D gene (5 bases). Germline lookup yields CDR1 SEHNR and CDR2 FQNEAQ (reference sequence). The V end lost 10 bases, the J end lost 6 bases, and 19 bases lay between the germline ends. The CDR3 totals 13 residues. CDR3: CAISRVVGGEQYF. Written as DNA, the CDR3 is TGTGCCATCTCGAGGGTGGTCGGCGGCGAGCAGTACTTC.

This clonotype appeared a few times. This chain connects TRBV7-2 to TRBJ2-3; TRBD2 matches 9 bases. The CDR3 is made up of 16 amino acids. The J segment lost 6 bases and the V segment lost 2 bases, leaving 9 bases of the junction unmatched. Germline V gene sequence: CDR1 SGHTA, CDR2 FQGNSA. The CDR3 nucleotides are TGTGCCAGCAGCTTACTAGCGGGGACGACCACGGATACGCAGTATTTT. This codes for CASSLLAGTTTDTQYF.

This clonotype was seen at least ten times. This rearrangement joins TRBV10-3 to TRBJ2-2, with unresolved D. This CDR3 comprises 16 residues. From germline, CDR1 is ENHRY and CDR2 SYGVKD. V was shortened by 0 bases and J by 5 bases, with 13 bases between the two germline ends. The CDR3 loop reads CAISESTLQATGELFF. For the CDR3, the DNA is TGTGCCATCAGTGAGTCGACTCTTCAAGCGACCGGGGAGCTGTTTTTT.

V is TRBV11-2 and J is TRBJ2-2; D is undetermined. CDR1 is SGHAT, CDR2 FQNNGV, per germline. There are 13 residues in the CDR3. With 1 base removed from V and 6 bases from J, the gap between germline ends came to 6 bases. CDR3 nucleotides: TGTGCCAGCAGCTTAGTTGTGGCCGGGGAGCTGTTTTTT. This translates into CASSLVVAGELFF.

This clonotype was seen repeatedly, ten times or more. CDR3 DNA: TGTGCCAGCAACTTGGACAGCCCCTACGAGCAGTACTTC. Amino acids: CASNLDSPYEQYF. The V call is TRBV6-2 or TRBV6-3, the J call TRBJ2-7; TRBD1 might be the D (6 bases). V was pared by 7 bases and J by 2 bases, with 12 bases between. Germline CDR1 reads MNHEY; CDR2 reads SVGEGT. The CDR3 spans 13 residues.

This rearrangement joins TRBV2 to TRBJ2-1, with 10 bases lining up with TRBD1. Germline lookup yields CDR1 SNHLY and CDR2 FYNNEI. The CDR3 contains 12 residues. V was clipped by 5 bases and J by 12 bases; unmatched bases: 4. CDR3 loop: CASSNRDRGQFF. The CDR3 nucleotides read TGTGCCAGCAGTAACCGGGACAGGGGGCAGTTCTTC.

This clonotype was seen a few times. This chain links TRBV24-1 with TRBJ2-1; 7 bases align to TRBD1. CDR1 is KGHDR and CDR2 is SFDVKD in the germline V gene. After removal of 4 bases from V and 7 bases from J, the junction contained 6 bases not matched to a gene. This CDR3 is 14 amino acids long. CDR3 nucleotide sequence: TGTGCCACCAGTGACCCGGGACAGAGAAATGAGCAGTTCTTC. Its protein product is CATSDPGQRNEQFF.

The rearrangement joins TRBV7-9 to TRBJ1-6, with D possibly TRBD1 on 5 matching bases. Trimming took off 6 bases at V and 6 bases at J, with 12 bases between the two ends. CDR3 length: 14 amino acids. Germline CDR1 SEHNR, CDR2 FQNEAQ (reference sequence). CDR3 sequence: CASSGGGFNSPLHF. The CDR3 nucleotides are TGTGCCAGCAGTGGTGGGGGATTTAATTCACCCCTCCACTTT.

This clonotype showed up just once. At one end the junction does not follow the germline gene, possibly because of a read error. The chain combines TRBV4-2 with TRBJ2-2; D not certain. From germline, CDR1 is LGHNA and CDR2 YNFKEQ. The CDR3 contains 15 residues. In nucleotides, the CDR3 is TGTGCCAGCAGCCAAGATCGTGCCGACACCGTGGAGCTGTTTTTT. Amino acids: CASSQDRADTVELFF.

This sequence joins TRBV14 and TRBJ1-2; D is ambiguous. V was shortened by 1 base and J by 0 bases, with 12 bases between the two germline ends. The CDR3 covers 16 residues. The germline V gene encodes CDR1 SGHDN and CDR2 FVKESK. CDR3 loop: CASSQVAGPANYGYTF. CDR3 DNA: TGTGCCAGCAGCCAAGTGGCAGGCCCAGCTAACTATGGCTACACCTTC.

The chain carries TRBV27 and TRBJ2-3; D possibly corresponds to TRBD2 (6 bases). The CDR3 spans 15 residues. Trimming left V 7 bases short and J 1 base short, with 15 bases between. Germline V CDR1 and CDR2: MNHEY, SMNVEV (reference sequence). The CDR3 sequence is CASTSGVMGTDTQYF. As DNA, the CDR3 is TGTGCCAGCACCTCGGGGGTAATGGGCACAGATACGCAGTATTTT.

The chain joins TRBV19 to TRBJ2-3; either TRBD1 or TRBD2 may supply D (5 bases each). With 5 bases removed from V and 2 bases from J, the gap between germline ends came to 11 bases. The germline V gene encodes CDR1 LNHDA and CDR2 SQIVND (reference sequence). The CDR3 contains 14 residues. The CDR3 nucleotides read TGTGCCAGTAGTCTCGGGGCCTACACAGATACGCAGTATTTT. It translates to CASSLGAYTDTQYF. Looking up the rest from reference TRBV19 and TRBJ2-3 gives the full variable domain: DGGITQSPKYLFRKEGQNVTLSCEQNLNHDAMYWYRQDPGQGLRLIYYSQIVNDFQKGDIAEGYSVSREKKESFPLTVTSAQKNPTAFYLCASSLGAYTDTQYFGPGTRLTVL.

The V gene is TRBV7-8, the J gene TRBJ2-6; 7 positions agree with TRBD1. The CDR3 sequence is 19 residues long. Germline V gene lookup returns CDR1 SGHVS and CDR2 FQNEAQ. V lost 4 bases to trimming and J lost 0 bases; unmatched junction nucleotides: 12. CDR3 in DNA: TGTGCCAGCAGCTGGGGAACAGGGGCAAACCCCTCTGGGGCCAACGTCCTGACTTTC. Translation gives CASSWGTGANPSGANVLTF.

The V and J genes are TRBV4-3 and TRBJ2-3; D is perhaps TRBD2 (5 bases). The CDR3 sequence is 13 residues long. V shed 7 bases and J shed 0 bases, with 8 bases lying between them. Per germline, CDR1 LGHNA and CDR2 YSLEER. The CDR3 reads CASKEGSTDTQYF. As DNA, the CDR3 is TGCGCCAGCAAAGAGGGCAGCACAGATACGCAGTATTTT.

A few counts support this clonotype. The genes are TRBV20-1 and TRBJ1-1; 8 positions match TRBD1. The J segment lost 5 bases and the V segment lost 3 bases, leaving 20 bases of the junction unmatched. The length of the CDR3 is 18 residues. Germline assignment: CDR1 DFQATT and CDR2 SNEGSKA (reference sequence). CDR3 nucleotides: TGCAGTGCTAGCCATAATTATCAGGGGGCCTGGCGTAGAACTGAAGCTTTCTTT. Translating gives CSASHNYQGAWRRTEAFF.

The DNA of the CDR3 is TGCGCCAGCAGCTTACTAACGGGGCACGGGGCTTTCTTT. Translating it yields CASSLLTGHGAFF. This chain joins TRBV5-1 and TRBJ1-1; perhaps TRBD1 as D (5 bases). There are 13 residues in the CDR3. With 2 bases removed from V and 11 bases from J, the gap between germline ends came to 16 bases. Germline values: CDR1 SGHRS, CDR2 YFSETQ.